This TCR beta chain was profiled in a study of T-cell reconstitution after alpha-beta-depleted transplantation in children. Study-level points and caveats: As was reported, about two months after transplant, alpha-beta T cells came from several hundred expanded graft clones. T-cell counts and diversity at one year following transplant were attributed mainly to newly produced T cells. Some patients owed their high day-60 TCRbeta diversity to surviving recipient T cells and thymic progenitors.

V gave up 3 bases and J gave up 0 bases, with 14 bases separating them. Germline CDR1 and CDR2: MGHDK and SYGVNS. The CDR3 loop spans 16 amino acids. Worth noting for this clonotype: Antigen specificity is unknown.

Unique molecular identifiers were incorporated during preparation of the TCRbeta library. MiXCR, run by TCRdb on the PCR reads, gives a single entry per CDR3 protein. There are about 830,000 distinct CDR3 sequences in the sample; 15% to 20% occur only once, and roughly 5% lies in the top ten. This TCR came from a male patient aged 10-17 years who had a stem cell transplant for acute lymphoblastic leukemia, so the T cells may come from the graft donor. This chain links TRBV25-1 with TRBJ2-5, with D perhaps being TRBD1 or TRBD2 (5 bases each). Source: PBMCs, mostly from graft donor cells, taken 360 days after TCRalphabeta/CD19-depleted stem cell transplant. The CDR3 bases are TGTGCCAGCAGTGAGGGACCGACTTCGAACCAAGAGACCCAGTACTTC. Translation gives CASSEGPTSNQETQYF.